Shown below are 14 T cell receptor beta chains from a single sample sequenced in a study of cytomegalovirus exposure and HLA in healthy donors. 60 Vbeta and 13 Jbeta primers were used in PCR. Data came from immunoSEQ multiplex PCR; TCRdb stores just in-frame clones and leaves some out. The data hold approximately 130,000 clones, with approximately 80% observed a single time. The sample taken for sequencing was PBMCs. These receptors were obtained from a woman between 40 and 50 years old in good health and CMV-seropositive.

The chain combines TRBV29-1 with TRBJ2-7; tentative D call: TRBD1 (5 bases). The length of the CDR3 is 11 residues. Germline lookup yields CDR1 SQVTM and CDR2 ANQGSEA. Trimming removed 7 bases at V and 3 bases at J, with 10 bases between. CDR3 DNA sequence: TGCAGCGGGACAAGGAACTACGAGCAGTACTTC. It yields the protein CSGTRNYEQYF.

The chain has TRBV7-2 and TRBJ2-7; TRBD2 matches 11 bases. Germline V lookup: CDR1 SGHTA, CDR2 FQGNSA. This CDR3 contains 16 residues. Losses at the gene ends were 3 bases for V and 4 bases for J; bases not matched to a gene: 8. The CDR3 here is CASSFFTSGSDYEQYF. The CDR3 region has the DNA TGTGCCAGCAGCTTCTTCACTAGCGGGAGTGATTACGAGCAGTACTTC.

This sequence joins TRBV6-5 and TRBJ2-1; the D gene is possibly TRBD1 (5 bases). Trimming took off 0 bases at V and 9 bases at J, with 18 bases between the two ends. The CDR3 is 16 residues long. The germline V gene has CDR1 MNHEY and CDR2 SVGAGI. The CDR3 bases are TGTGCCAGCAGTTACTCGAGAACACTACCCCAGGGTGAGCAGTTCTTC. Translated: CASSYSRTLPQGEQFF.

V gene TRBV6-1 combines with J gene TRBJ2-7; D may be TRBD1 (5 bases). The V gene lost 6 bases and the J gene lost 11 bases, with 17 bases spanning the gap. Germline V gene data show CDR1 as MNHNS and CDR2 as SASEGT. The CDR3 contains 12 residues. The CDR3 sequence is CASRASTETEYF. The CDR3 bases are TGTGCCAGCAGGGCTTCGACAGAGACGGAGTACTTC.

The chain combines TRBV7-8 with TRBJ2-1; D possibly corresponds to TRBD1 (5 bases). Germline-derived CDR1 and CDR2 are SGHVS and FQNEAQ. This CDR3 contains 18 residues. Trimming took 5 bases from V and 4 from J, leaving 24 bases between them. Here the CDR3 reads CASSRPKGAQPYYNEQFF. CDR3 sequence (DNA): TGTGCCAGCAGCCGCCCTAAAGGGGCCCAGCCCTATTACAATGAGCAGTTCTTC.

The chain joins TRBV5-1 to TRBJ1-1; D might be TRBD1 (5 bases). CDR3 length: 13 residues. V dropped 0 bases and J dropped 4 bases, with 7 bases sitting between them. CDR1 is SGHRS, CDR2 YFSETQ, per germline. The CDR3 loop is CASSLEGATEAFF. CDR3 in DNA: TGCGCCAGCAGCTTGGAAGGGGCCACTGAAGCTTTCTTT.

The CDR3 protein is CASSSQGDNEQFF. The CDR3, as DNA: TGTGCCAGCAGTTCTCAGGGGGACAATGAGCAGTTCTTC. The V call is TRBV7-3, the J call TRBJ2-1; 7 nucleotides align to TRBD1. Germline trimming cut 6 bases from V and 5 bases from J; bases unmatched to any gene: 4. In germline, CDR1 is SGHTA, CDR2 FQGTGA. This CDR3 contains 13 residues.

This rearrangement joins TRBV6-1 to TRBJ1-1, with TRBD1 as a possible D gene (6 bases). The CDR3 has 15 residues. V was shortened by 8 bases and J by 8 bases, with 24 bases between the two germline ends. The germline V gene encodes CDR1 MNHNS and CDR2 SASEGT. The CDR3 reads CASEGGFTLGEEAFF. CDR3 DNA: TGTGCCAGCGAAGGGGGATTCACGCTGGGTGAGGAAGCTTTCTTT.

The genes are TRBV9 and TRBJ1-1; D possibly corresponds to TRBD1 (6 bases). Trimming took 3 bases from V and 0 from J, leaving 12 bases between them. Germline V gives CDR1 SGDLS, CDR2 YYNGEE. The CDR3 sequence is 15 residues long. This CDR3 reads CASSGRGGLNTEAFF. In DNA, the CDR3 is TGTGCCAGCAGCGGCAGGGGAGGGTTGAACACTGAAGCTTTCTTT.

CDR3 coding DNA: TGTGCCAGCAGCCCCTCGGGGGGCGCATCCGATACGCAGTATTTT. As protein: CASSPSGGASDTQYF. The J gene is TRBJ2-3, the V gene TRBV9; the D gene is possibly TRBD2 (7 bases). The germline V gene encodes CDR1 SGDLS and CDR2 YYNGEE. The CDR3 runs 15 residues. Trimming removed 4 bases at V and 6 bases at J, with 18 bases between.

The genes are TRBV5-6 and TRBJ2-1, with 7 bases lining up with TRBD2. The J segment lost 9 bases and the V segment lost 0 bases, leaving 9 bases of the junction unmatched. Germline CDR1 SGHDT, CDR2 YYEEEE. CDR3 length equals 15 residues. CDR3 loop: CASSLEFGGETEQFF. DNA of the CDR3: TGTGCCAGCAGCTTGGAATTTGGGGGGGAGACTGAGCAGTTCTTC.

The chain joins TRBV6-1 to TRBJ1-5, with D possibly TRBD1 on 5 matching bases. V dropped 3 bases and J dropped 3 bases, with 9 bases sitting between them. There are 14 residues in the CDR3. Per the germline V gene, CDR1 is MNHNS and CDR2 is SASEGT. CDR3 amino acids: CASSEGGNNQPQHF. The CDR3 DNA is TGTGCCAGCAGTGAGGGGGGGAACAATCAGCCCCAGCATTTT.

The J gene is TRBJ2-7, the V gene TRBV7-2, with D possibly matching TRBD1 (6 bases). Germline assignment: CDR1 SGHTA and CDR2 FQGNSA. Trimming removed 5 bases from V and 4 bases from J, with 9 bases in between. CDR3 length equals 12 residues. The CDR3 protein is CASSAQGYEQYF. In DNA, the CDR3 is TGTGCCAGCAGCGCACAGGGATACGAGCAGTACTTC.

This chain joins TRBV10-3 and TRBJ1-1; 8 bases map to TRBD1. The germline V gene has CDR1 ENHRY and CDR2 SYGVKD. The CDR3 has 14 residues. Trimming cost V 4 bases and J 1 base; bases outside gene matches: 2. CDR3 amino acids: CAISVDRGNTEAFF. For the CDR3, the DNA is TGTGCCATCAGTGTAGACAGGGGGAACACTGAAGCTTTCTTT.